Presented here are 23 T cell receptor beta chains from one specimen sequenced in a study of blood T cell repertoires in COVID-19. TCRdb's table, derived via immunoSEQ multiplex PCR, lists solely in-frame clones and lacks some. The table lists 200,000 to 250,000 clones, 87% of them singletons, with under 6.5% in the top ten. What was sequenced was PBMCs or T cells enriched from blood (not recorded which). These receptors were taken from a woman aged 25-40 years with acute COVID-19.

The V and J genes are TRBV6-5 and TRBJ1-1, with D possibly matching TRBD1 (5 bases). CDR1 is MNHEY and CDR2 is SVGAGI in the germline V gene. The CDR3 spans 15 residues. Deletions cut 3 bases from V and 5 bases from J, with 16 bases between. Here the CDR3 reads CASSYTADRRTEAFF. The CDR3 coding sequence is TGTGCCAGCAGTTATACCGCTGACAGACGGACTGAAGCTTTCTTT.

The CDR3 region is CASRNREQKTQYF. Here the CDR3 DNA reads TGTGCCAGCAGAAACAGGGAACAAAAGACCCAGTACTTC. The rearrangement joins TRBV6-5 to TRBJ2-5; D may be TRBD1 (6 bases). The V end was cut by 6 bases, the J end by 6 bases, with 14 bases between. CDR3 length equals 13 residues. Germline values: CDR1 MNHEY, CDR2 SVGAGI.

The rearrangement uses TRBV7-9 and TRBJ2-1, with a weak D call TRBD1 (5 bases). V was shortened by 2 bases and J by 15 bases, with 14 bases between the two germline ends. CDR3 length: 12 amino acids. Germline V lookup: CDR1 SEHNR, CDR2 FQNEAQ (reference sequence). This CDR3 reads CASSLSQGFGFF. In nucleotides, the CDR3 is TGTGCCAGCAGCTTATCGCAGGGATTTGGGTTCTTC.

V gene TRBV3-1 (or the pseudogene TRBV3-2) combines with J gene TRBJ1-4; TRBD1 matches 9 bases. CDR1 is LGHDT and CDR2 is YNNKEL in the germline V gene (reference sequence). This CDR3 has 17 amino acids. Germline trimming cut 0 bases from V and 8 bases from J; bases unmatched to any gene: 10. The CDR3 is CASSQERTGEREEKLFF. In DNA form, the CDR3 reads TGTGCCAGCAGCCAAGAAAGGACAGGGGAACGGGAAGAAAAACTGTTTTTT.

CDR3 coding DNA: TGTGCCAGTAGCGGGTTTGGGTACCAAGAGACCCAGTACTTC. This gives the protein CASSGFGYQETQYF. V gene TRBV19 combines with J gene TRBJ2-5; D call uncertain. CDR1 and CDR2 from the germline V gene are LNHDA and SQIVND (reference sequence). The CDR3 loop spans 14 amino acids. Trimming cost V 6 bases and J 0 bases, with 11 bases left between them.

This clone was found once. This chain links TRBV28 with TRBJ1-2; D is unclear. Trimming removed 8 bases at V and 8 bases at J, with 18 bases between. The CDR3 covers 13 residues. Germline V gives CDR1 MDHEN, CDR2 SYDVKM. Written as DNA, the CDR3 is TGTGCCAGCGGCTCGGGGTTAGCAAAGGGCTACACCTTC. Its translation: CASGSGLAKGYTF.

This chain links TRBV24-1 with TRBJ2-3; the match to TRBD1 covers 7 bases. The J segment lost 4 bases and the V segment lost 1 base, leaving 7 bases of the junction unmatched. The CDR3 spans 16 residues. Germline lookup yields CDR1 KGHDR and CDR2 SFDVKD. CDR3 sequence reads: CATSDLQGISSDTQYF. The DNA for the CDR3 is TGTGCCACCAGTGATTTACAGGGGATTTCCTCAGATACGCAGTATTTT.

The V call is TRBV28, the J call TRBJ1-2; no clear D gene. The length of the CDR3 is 13 residues. Germline-derived CDR1 and CDR2 are MDHEN and SYDVKM. V lost 6 bases to trimming and J lost 0 bases, with 8 bases between them. CDR3 sequence (DNA): TGTGCCAGCAGGGGCGATACTAACTATGGCTACACCTTC. As protein: CASRGDTNYGYTF.

This clone has just one count. This sample includes further DNA sequences coding for the same CDR3. This chain links TRBV18 with TRBJ1-1; 7 bases align to TRBD1. J gave up 4 bases and V 2 bases, and 4 bases lay outside the gene matches. The CDR3 contains 14 residues. The germline V gene has CDR1 KGHSH and CDR2 LQKENI. CDR3 nucleotides: TGTGCCAGCTCACCAGGCCAGGGGGGCACTGAAGCTTTCTTT. It translates to CASSPGQGGTEAFF. The variable domain in full, completed from reference TRBV18 and TRBJ1-1, reads NAGVMQNPRHLVRRRGQEARLRCSPMKGHSHVYWYRQLPEEGLKFMVYLQKENIIDESGMPKERFSAEFPKEGPSILRIQQVVRGDSAAYFCASSPGQGGTEAFFGQGTRLTVV.

The rearrangement links TRBV24-1 to TRBJ1-4; 7 bases agree with TRBD1. The CDR3 extends over 17 amino acids. The junction had 13 bases not matched to a gene; V was cut back by 4 bases and J by 6 bases. CDR1 is KGHDR and CDR2 is SFDVKD in the germline V gene. CDR3 sequence: CATSDPSRGQQDEKLFF. The CDR3 DNA reads as TGTGCCACCAGTGACCCCTCTCGGGGACAGCAAGATGAAAAACTGTTTTTT.

Regarding this clone: The same CDR3 can be traced to other DNA sequences in this sample. This chain uses TRBV9 with TRBJ2-1; 7 positions match TRBD1. The CDR3 runs 13 residues. Germline CDR1 reads SGDLS; CDR2 reads YYNGEE. With V trimmed by 2 bases and J by 7 bases, 3 bases remained unmatched. The DNA of the CDR3 is TGTGCCAGCAGCGTGGGACAGTCTAATGAGCAGTTCTTC. Protein: CASSVGQSNEQFF.

The V call is TRBV5-1, the J call TRBJ1-3; D is unresolved. Between the trimmed V and J ends, which lost 0 bases and 7 bases, there was a span of 5 bases. The V gene's germline CDR1 is SGHRS and CDR2 YFSETQ. The CDR3 sequence is 12 residues long. CDR3 sequence: CASSLDANTIYF. The CDR3 DNA sequence: TGCGCCAGCAGCTTGGATGCGAACACCATATATTTT.

The J gene is TRBJ2-2, the V gene TRBV7-2; unclear D gene. The length of the CDR3 is 13 residues. V gave up 0 bases and J gave up 7 bases, with 6 bases separating them. Per germline, CDR1 SGHTA and CDR2 FQGNSA. The CDR3 region is CASSLARGGELFF. CDR3 DNA sequence: TGTGCCAGCAGCTTAGCTCGAGGCGGGGAGCTGTTTTTT.

The genes are TRBV2 and TRBJ1-5; no reliable D call. Germline loops: CDR1 SNHLY, CDR2 FYNNEI. The CDR3 contains 17 residues. V gave up 2 bases and J gave up 4 bases, with 18 bases separating them. The CDR3 sequence: CASSENYANSGNQPQHF. The CDR3 region has the DNA TGTGCCAGCAGTGAAAATTATGCAAACAGTGGGAATCAGCCCCAGCATTTT.

This clone is a singleton in its sample. The J gene is TRBJ2-1, the V gene TRBV6-5; TRBD2 matches 7 bases. The germline V gene has CDR1 MNHEY and CDR2 SVGAGI. The J segment lost 5 bases and the V segment lost 7 bases, leaving 8 bases of the junction unmatched. This CDR3 is 14 amino acids long. In DNA form, the CDR3 reads TGTGCCAGCATAGGAAACGGGAGGAACAATGAGCAGTTCTTC. This encodes CASIGNGRNNEQFF.

The genes are TRBV12-3 or TRBV12-4 and TRBJ1-5; D gene ambiguous. V lost 3 bases and J lost 6, with 6 bases in between. The CDR3 contains 12 residues. This chain's CDR3 is CASSLVSQPQHF. CDR3 nucleotide sequence: TGTGCCAGCAGTTTGGTCAGTCAGCCCCAGCATTTT.

The chain has TRBV7-2 and TRBJ1-1, with D uncertain. Trimming took off 5 bases at V and 4 bases at J, with 17 bases between the two ends. The V gene's germline CDR1 is SGHTA and CDR2 FQGNSA. This CDR3 contains 15 residues. CDR3 nucleotide sequence: TGTGCCAGCAGCCCTGTTCCAGGAACCAGCACTGAAGCTTTCTTT. Protein product: CASSPVPGTSTEAFF.

This rearrangement joins TRBV5-1 to TRBJ1-1, with D uncertain. Trimming took off 0 bases at V and 0 bases at J, with 6 bases between the two ends. CDR3 size: 14 residues. Germline CDR1 SGHRS, CDR2 YFSETQ. The CDR3 protein is CASSLDPLNTEAFF. CDR3 bases: TGCGCCAGCAGCTTGGATCCGTTGAACACTGAAGCTTTCTTT.

This chain uses TRBV27 with TRBJ1-6; D is possibly TRBD1 (6 bases). CDR1 and CDR2 from the germline V gene are MNHEY and SMNVEV (reference sequence). This CDR3 spans 14 amino acids. Deletions cut 10 bases from V and 10 bases from J, with 20 bases between. The CDR3 nucleotides read TGTGCCACCCAAGAGACAGGCATCCGATCACCCCTCCACTTT. Protein sequence: CATQETGIRSPLHF.

The rearrangement joins TRBV28 to TRBJ2-1; TRBD2 agrees at 10 bases. Trimming cost V 6 bases and J 9 bases; bases outside gene matches: 14. Germline CDR1 reads MDHEN; CDR2 reads SYDVKM. This CDR3 comprises 16 residues. The CDR3 sequence is CASSRTTGTSVGEQFF. The CDR3 DNA reads as TGTGCCAGCAGCCGAACCACCGGGACTAGCGTCGGTGAGCAGTTCTTC.

J is TRBJ2-5 and V is TRBV4-3, with D unclear. The CDR3 runs to 16 residues. Germline assignment: CDR1 LGHNA and CDR2 YSLEER. V was clipped by 0 bases and J by 4 bases, with 15 bases between them. In DNA form, the CDR3 reads TGCGCCAGCAGCCAAGAAGGTCCCGGCGGTATAGAGACCCAGTACTTC. It is translated as CASSQEGPGGIETQYF.

This clone was detected only once. This sequence joins TRBV7-6 and TRBJ1-1; TRBD1 is a possible D gene (6 bases). This CDR3 has 14 residues. V was clipped by 5 bases and J by 1 base, with 11 bases between them. The germline gives CDR1 SGHVS, CDR2 FNYEAQ. CDR3 nucleotides: TGTGCCAGCAGCCTGGGGGGGCGGAACACTGAAGCTTTCTTT. As protein: CASSLGGRNTEAFF.

The chain links TRBV6-1 to TRBJ1-6; 7 positions match TRBD1. CDR1 is MNHNS, CDR2 SASEGT, per germline. J gave up 5 bases and V 3 bases, and 1 base lay outside the gene matches. The CDR3 has 14 residues. The CDR3 here is CASSDRGDNSPLHF. CDR3 nucleotide sequence: TGTGCCAGCAGTGACAGGGGGGATAATTCACCCCTCCACTTT.